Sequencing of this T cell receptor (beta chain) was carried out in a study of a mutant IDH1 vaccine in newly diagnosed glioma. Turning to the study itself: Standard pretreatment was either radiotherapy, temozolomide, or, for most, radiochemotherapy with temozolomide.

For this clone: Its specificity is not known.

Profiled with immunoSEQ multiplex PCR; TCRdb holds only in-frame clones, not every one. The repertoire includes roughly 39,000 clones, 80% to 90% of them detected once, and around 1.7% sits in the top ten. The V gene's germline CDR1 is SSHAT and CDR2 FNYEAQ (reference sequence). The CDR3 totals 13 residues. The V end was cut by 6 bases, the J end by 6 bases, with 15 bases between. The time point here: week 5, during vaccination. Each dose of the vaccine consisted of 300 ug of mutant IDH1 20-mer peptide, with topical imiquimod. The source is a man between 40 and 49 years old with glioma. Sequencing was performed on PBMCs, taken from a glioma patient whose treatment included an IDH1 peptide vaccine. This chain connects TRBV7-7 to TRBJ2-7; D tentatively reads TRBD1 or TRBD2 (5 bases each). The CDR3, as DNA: TGTGCCAGCAGTTCCGGGACCTTCTCCGAGCAGTACTTC. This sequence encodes CASSSGTFSEQYF.